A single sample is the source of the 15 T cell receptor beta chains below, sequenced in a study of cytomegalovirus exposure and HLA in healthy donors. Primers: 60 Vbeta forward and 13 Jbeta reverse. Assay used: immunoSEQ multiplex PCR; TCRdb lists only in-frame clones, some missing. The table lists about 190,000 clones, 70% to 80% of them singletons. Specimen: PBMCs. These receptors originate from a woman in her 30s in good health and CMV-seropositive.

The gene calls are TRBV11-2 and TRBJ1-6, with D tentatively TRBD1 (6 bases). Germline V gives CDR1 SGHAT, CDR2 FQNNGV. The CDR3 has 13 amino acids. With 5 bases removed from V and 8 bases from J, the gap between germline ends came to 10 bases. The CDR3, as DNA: TGTGCCAGCAGCCAGGGGCCGGATTCACCCCTCCACTTT. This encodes CASSQGPDSPLHF.

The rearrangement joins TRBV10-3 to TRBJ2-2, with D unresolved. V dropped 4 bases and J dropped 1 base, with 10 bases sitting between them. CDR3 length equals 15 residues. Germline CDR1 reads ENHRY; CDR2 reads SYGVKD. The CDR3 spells CAISVAWKNTGELFF. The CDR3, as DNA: TGTGCCATCAGTGTAGCCTGGAAGAACACCGGGGAGCTGTTTTTT.

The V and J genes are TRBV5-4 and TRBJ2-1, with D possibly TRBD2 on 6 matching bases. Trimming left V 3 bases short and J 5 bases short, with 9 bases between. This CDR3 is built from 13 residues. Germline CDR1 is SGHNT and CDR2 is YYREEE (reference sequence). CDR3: CASSSGLDNEQFF. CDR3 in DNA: TGTGCCAGCAGCTCGGGACTCGACAATGAGCAGTTCTTC.

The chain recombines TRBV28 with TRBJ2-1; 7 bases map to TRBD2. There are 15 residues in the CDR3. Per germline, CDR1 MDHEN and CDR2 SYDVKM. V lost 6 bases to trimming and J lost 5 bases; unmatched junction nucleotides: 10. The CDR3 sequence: CASSPPAGDNNEQFF. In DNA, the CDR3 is TGTGCCAGCAGCCCCCCGGCGGGGGATAACAATGAGCAGTTCTTC.

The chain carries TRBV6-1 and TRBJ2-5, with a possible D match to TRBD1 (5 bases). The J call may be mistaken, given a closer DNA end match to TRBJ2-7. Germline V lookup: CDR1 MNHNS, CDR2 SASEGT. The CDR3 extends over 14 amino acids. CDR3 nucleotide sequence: TGTGCCAGGATAAGGACATCGAGCTCCTACGAGCAGTACTTC. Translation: CARIRTSSSYEQYF.

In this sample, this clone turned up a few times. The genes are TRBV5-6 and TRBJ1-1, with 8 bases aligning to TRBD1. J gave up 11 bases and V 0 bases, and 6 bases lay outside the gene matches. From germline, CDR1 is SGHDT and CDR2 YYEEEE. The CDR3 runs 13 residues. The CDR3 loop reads CASSLGQGARAFF. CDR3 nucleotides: TGTGCCAGCAGCTTGGGGCAGGGGGCGCGGGCTTTCTTT.

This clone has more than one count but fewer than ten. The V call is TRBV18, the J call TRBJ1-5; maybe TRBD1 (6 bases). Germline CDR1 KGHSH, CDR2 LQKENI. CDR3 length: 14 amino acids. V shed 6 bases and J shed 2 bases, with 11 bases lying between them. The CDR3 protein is CASSQGFGNQPQHF. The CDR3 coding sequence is TGTGCCAGCTCCCAGGGGTTTGGCAATCAGCCCCAGCATTTT.

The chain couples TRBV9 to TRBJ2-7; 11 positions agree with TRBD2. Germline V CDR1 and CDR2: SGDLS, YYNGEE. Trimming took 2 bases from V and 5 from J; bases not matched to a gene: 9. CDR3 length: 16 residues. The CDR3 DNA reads TGTGCCAGCAGCGTCGACATAGCGGGAGGGTTGCACGAGCAGTACTTC. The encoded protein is CASSVDIAGGLHEQYF. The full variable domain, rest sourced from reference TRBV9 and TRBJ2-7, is DSGVTQTPKHLITATGQRVTLRCSPRSGDLSVYWYQQSLDQGLQFLIQYYNGEERAKGNILERFSAQQFPDLHSELNLSSLELGDSALYFCASSVDIAGGLHEQYFGPGTRLTVT.

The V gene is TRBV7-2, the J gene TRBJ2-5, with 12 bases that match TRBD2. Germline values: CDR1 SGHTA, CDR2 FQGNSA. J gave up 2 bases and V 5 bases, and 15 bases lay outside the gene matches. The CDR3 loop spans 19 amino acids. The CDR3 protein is CASSLRVWGTSGLQETQYF. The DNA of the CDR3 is TGTGCCAGCAGCCTAAGAGTGTGGGGGACTAGCGGGCTACAAGAGACCCAGTACTTC.

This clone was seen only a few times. CDR3 in DNA: TGCAGCGTTCAAATTAAGGACAGGGCGAGGGGGGCTTTCTTT. It is translated as CSVQIKDRARGAFF. The V and J genes are TRBV29-1 and TRBJ1-1, with TRBD1 identical over 8 bases. Trimming took 5 bases from V and 11 from J; bases not matched to a gene: 16. Germline CDR1 and CDR2: SQVTM and ANQGSEA. CDR3 size: 14 residues.

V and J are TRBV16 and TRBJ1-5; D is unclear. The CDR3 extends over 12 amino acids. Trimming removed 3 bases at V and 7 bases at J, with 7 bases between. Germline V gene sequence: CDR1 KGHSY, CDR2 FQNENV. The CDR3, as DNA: TGTGCCAGCAGCCACGGGTTACAGCCCCAGCATTTT. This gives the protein CASSHGLQPQHF.

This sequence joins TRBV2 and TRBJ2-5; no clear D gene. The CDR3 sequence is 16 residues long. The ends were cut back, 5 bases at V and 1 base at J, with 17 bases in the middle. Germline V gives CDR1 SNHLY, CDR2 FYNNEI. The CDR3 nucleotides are TGTGCCAGCAGTCAAAGACCGGGTTTGGGCCAAGAGACCCAGTACTTC. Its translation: CASSQRPGLGQETQYF. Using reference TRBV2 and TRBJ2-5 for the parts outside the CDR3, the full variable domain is EPEVTQTPSHQVTQMGQEVILRCVPISNHLYFYWYRQILGQKVEFLVSFYNNEISEKSEIFDDQFSVERPDGSNFTLKIRSTKLEDSAMYFCASSQRPGLGQETQYFGPGTRLLVL.

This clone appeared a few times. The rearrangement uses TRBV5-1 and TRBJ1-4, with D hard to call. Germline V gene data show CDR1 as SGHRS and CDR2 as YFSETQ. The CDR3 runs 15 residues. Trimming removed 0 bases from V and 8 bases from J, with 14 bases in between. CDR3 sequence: CASSLEGGLEEKLFF. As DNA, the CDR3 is TGCGCCAGCAGCTTGGAGGGAGGTCTGGAGGAAAAACTGTTTTTT. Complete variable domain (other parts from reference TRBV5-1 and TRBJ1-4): KAGVTQTPRYLIKTRGQQVTLSCSPISGHRSVSWYQQTPGQGLQFLFEYFSETQRNKGNFPGRFSGRQFSNSRSEMNVSTLELGDSALYLCASSLEGGLEEKLFFGSGTQLSVL.

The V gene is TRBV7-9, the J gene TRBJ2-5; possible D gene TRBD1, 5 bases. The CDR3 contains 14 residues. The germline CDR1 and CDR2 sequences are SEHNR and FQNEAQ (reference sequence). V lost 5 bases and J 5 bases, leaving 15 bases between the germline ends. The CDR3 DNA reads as TGTGCCAGCAGCCCAGCGACCCCAGGGGAGACCCAGTACTTC. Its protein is CASSPATPGETQYF.

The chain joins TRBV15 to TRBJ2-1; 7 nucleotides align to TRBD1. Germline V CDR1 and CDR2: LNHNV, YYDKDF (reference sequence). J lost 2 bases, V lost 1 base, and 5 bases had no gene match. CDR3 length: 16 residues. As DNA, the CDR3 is TGTGCCACCAGCAGAGGCCTACAGGGGACCTACAATGAGCAGTTCTTC. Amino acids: CATSRGLQGTYNEQFF. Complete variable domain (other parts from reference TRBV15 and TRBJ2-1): DAMVIQNPRYQVTQFGKPVTLSCSQTLNHNVMYWYQQKSSQAPKLLFHYYDKDFNNEADTPDNFQSRRPNTSFCFLDIRSPGLGDTAMYLCATSRGLQGTYNEQFFGPGTRLTVL.